A single sample is the source of the 22 T cell receptor beta chains below, sequenced in a study of blood T cell repertoires in COVID-19. The method was immunoSEQ multiplex PCR; TCRdb's version includes in-frame clones alone and lacks a portion of them. The sample shows some 200,000 clones, 70% to 90% of them seen only once. What was sequenced was peripheral blood. These receptors were obtained from a man aged 18 to 30 with active or convalescent COVID-19.

The chain links TRBV10-2 to TRBJ2-5; tentatively, D is TRBD2 (5 bases). CDR3 length equals 13 residues. CDR1 WSHSY and CDR2 SAAADI come from the germline V gene. V lost 2 bases and J 5 bases, leaving 9 bases between the germline ends. In DNA form, the CDR3 reads TGCGCCAGCAGTGAGGAGGGTTCGGAGACCCAGTACTTC. Translation: CASSEEGSETQYF.

The chain joins TRBV10-3 to TRBJ1-3; D unresolved. CDR1 ENHRY and CDR2 SYGVKD come from the germline V gene. The V end was cut by 0 bases, the J end by 4 bases, with 22 bases between. CDR3 length: 19 amino acids. The CDR3 DNA reads as TGTGCCATCAGTGAGTCGTACAGTATCGCAGACGCCTTCGGAAACACCATATATTTT. Protein product: CAISESYSIADAFGNTIYF.

V gene TRBV5-1 combines with J gene TRBJ2-7, with D possibly matching TRBD1 (6 bases). The CDR3 covers 16 residues. Germline V gene sequence: CDR1 SGHRS, CDR2 YFSETQ. Trimming pared 4 bases from V and 2 bases from J, leaving 19 bases between. DNA for the CDR3: TGCGCCAGCAGCCCCACTACAGGGTCGCGTACCTACGAGCAGTACTTC. Encoded protein: CASSPTTGSRTYEQYF.

This clone was seen a handful of times. The J gene is TRBJ2-4, the V gene TRBV29-1; possible D gene TRBD1, 5 bases. This CDR3 has 13 amino acids. Trimming shortened V by 2 bases and J by 3 bases, and 8 bases separated the two germline ends. The germline V gene encodes CDR1 SQVTM and CDR2 ANQGSEA. The CDR3 region has the DNA TGCAGCGTTGAACCAGGGATCAAAAACATTCAGTACTTC. It specifies CSVEPGIKNIQYF.

The J gene is TRBJ2-7, the V gene TRBV19; TRBD2 agrees at 7 bases. CDR1 is LNHDA and CDR2 is SQIVND in the germline V gene (reference sequence). The junction had 10 bases not matched to a gene; V was cut back by 3 bases and J by 2 bases. The CDR3 extends over 16 amino acids. This chain's CDR3 is CASSIPAGGSAYEQYF. CDR3 in DNA: TGTGCCAGTAGTATTCCGGCGGGCGGGAGTGCCTACGAGCAGTACTTC.

CDR3 DNA sequence: TGCAGCGTTGAAGGGCCCCAAATGGAGGAGCAGTACTTC. It encodes CSVEGPQMEEQYF. The chain has TRBV29-1 and TRBJ2-7; D not certain. This CDR3 region has 13 residues. CDR1 and CDR2 (germline): SQVTM, ANQGSEA. The V end lost 1 base, the J end lost 7 bases, and 14 bases lay between the germline ends.

V gene TRBV19 combines with J gene TRBJ1-5; 9 positions match TRBD1. Trimming cost V 9 bases and J 6 bases; bases outside gene matches: 15. CDR1 and CDR2 from the germline V gene are LNHDA and SQIVND (reference sequence). The CDR3 covers 16 residues. CDR3 amino acids: CASLKTGQGVGQPQHF. As DNA, the CDR3 is TGTGCCAGCCTTAAAACGGGACAGGGAGTCGGTCAGCCCCAGCATTTT.

CDR3 sequence reads: CASSFGPGYTF. The CDR3 DNA sequence: TGTGCCAGCAGTTTTGGGCCCGGCTACACCTTC. The rearrangement joins TRBV25-1 to TRBJ1-2, with D unresolved. The CDR3 is 11 residues long. Germline values: CDR1 MGHDK, CDR2 SYGVNS. V was clipped by 5 bases and J by 8 bases, with 9 bases between them.

This clone was seen only a few times. The chain uses TRBV28 and TRBJ2-7; D is ambiguous. The CDR3 is 14 amino acids. Deletions cut 3 bases from V and 1 base from J, with 10 bases between. Germline CDR1 and CDR2: MDHEN and SYDVKM. Here the CDR3 DNA reads TGTGCCAGCAGTTTTCGGTTGCCGTCCTACGAGCAGTACTTC. It translates to CASSFRLPSYEQYF.

The chain recombines TRBV6-5 with TRBJ2-7; 11 positions match TRBD1. V lost 7 bases and J lost 3; bases outside the gene matches: 2. The CDR3 runs to 13 residues. CDR1 is MNHEY, CDR2 SVGAGI, per germline. CDR3 DNA: TGTGCCAGCATGGGGACAGGGGGCTACGAGCAGTACTTC. Its translation is CASMGTGGYEQYF.

The V call is TRBV18, the J call TRBJ2-3, with D tentatively TRBD2 (6 bases). The V gene lost 11 bases and the J gene lost 1 base, with 13 bases spanning the gap. The CDR3 runs to 13 residues. The germline CDR1 and CDR2 sequences are KGHSH and LQKENI. The CDR3 loop reads CAVQASGTDTQYF. As DNA, the CDR3 is TGTGCCGTCCAGGCTAGCGGCACAGATACGCAGTATTTT. Using reference TRBV18 and TRBJ2-3 for the parts outside the CDR3, the full variable domain is NAGVMQNPRHLVRRRGQEARLRCSPMKGHSHVYWYRQLPEEGLKFMVYLQKENIIDESGMPKERFSAEFPKEGPSILRIQQVVRGDSAAYFCAVQASGTDTQYFGPGTRLTVL.

The rearrangement uses TRBV7-8 and TRBJ2-2; tentatively, D is TRBD2 (6 bases). V was trimmed by 5 bases and J by 7 bases, leaving 23 bases between them. The germline V gene encodes CDR1 SGHVS and CDR2 FQNEAQ. The CDR3 has 17 residues. The CDR3 loop is CASSPRPSGGWGGELFF. The CDR3 coding sequence is TGTGCCAGCAGCCCTCGTCCCAGCGGAGGGTGGGGCGGGGAGCTGTTTTTT.

V gene TRBV7-3 combines with J gene TRBJ2-1; D possibly corresponds to TRBD2 (6 bases). The CDR3 runs 12 residues. Germline V CDR1 and CDR2: SGHTA, FQGTGA. Between the trimmed V and J ends, which lost 0 bases and 10 bases, there was a span of 7 bases. The chain's CDR3 is CASSLTSGEQFF. CDR3 bases: TGTGCCAGCAGCTTAACTAGCGGAGAGCAGTTCTTC.

V gene TRBV2 combines with J gene TRBJ1-6, with D maybe TRBD1 (5 bases). Germline V CDR1 and CDR2: SNHLY, FYNNEI. With 8 bases removed from V and 9 bases from J, the gap between germline ends came to 14 bases. This CDR3 spans 13 amino acids. CDR3 DNA sequence: TGTGCCAGCCAACGGCAGGGAGGTTCACCCCTCCACTTT. Its protein product is CASQRQGGSPLHF.

The rearrangement links TRBV24-1 to TRBJ2-5; weak D call: TRBD2 (6 bases). The CDR3 has 15 amino acids. Trimming took 9 bases from V and 1 from J, leaving 17 bases between them. Germline V gives CDR1 KGHDR, CDR2 SFDVKD. For the CDR3, the DNA is TGTGCCACCGGAGCGGGCCATTCGAGCCAAGAGACCCAGTACTTC. This codes for CATGAGHSSQETQYF.

This chain links TRBV5-8 with TRBJ2-5; 14 bases agree with TRBD2. With 1 base clipped from V and 5 bases from J, the junction kept 10 bases outside the gene matches. Germline V gene sequence: CDR1 SGHTS, CDR2 YDEGEE. This CDR3 spans 18 amino acids. CDR3 residues: CASSLWGLAGDGQETQYF. CDR3 bases: TGTGCCAGCAGCTTGTGGGGACTAGCGGGAGACGGCCAGGAGACCCAGTACTTC.

V usage is TRBV24-1 and J usage is TRBJ2-3; TRBD2 agrees at 14 bases. This CDR3 has 19 residues. The V and J ends lost 0 bases and 4 bases, in that order; junction bases with no gene match: 8. Germline loops: CDR1 KGHDR, CDR2 SFDVKD. CDR3 nucleotide sequence: TGTGCCACCAGTGATTTGCCCGGGACTAGCGGGAGTACCGCAGATACGCAGTATTTT. Protein product: CATSDLPGTSGSTADTQYF.

The rearrangement links TRBV7-9 to TRBJ1-6; D is undetermined. V lost 1 base, J lost 8 bases, and 6 bases lay in between. The CDR3 is made up of 13 amino acids. Looked up from germline, CDR1 is SEHNR and CDR2 is FQNEAQ (reference sequence). CDR3 region: CASSLDRDSPLHF. DNA for the CDR3: TGTGCCAGCAGCTTAGATCGTGATTCACCCCTCCACTTT.

This chain joins TRBV30 and TRBJ2-5; D gene unclear. The CDR3 covers 13 residues. CDR1 is GTSNPN, CDR2 SVGIG, per germline (reference sequence). V was pared by 2 bases and J by 5 bases, with 12 bases between. For the CDR3, the DNA is TGTGCCTGGAGTCCTCTATCTTCGGAGACCCAGTACTTC. Its translation is CAWSPLSSETQYF.

V and J are TRBV7-2 and TRBJ2-5; 14 bases map to TRBD2. This CDR3 has 16 residues. Germline V lookup: CDR1 SGHTA, CDR2 FQGNSA. Losses at the gene ends were 5 bases for V and 5 bases for J; bases not matched to a gene: 7. The CDR3 loop reads CASSPRTSGRTETQYF. Written as DNA, the CDR3 is TGTGCCAGCAGCCCCCGGACTAGCGGGAGGACCGAGACCCAGTACTTC. Full variable domain (outside the CDR3, taken from reference TRBV7-2 and TRBJ2-5): GAGVSQSPSNKVTEKGKDVELRCDPISGHTALYWYRQSLGQGLEFLIYFQGNSAPDKSGLPSDRFSAERTGGSVSTLTIQRTQQEDSAVYLCASSPRTSGRTETQYFGPGTRLLVL.

This chain connects TRBV11-1 to TRBJ2-7; TRBD1 matches 9 bases. V lost 5 bases and J lost 7; bases outside the gene matches: 9. This CDR3 region has 14 residues. CDR1 is SGHAT and CDR2 is FQDESV in the germline V gene (reference sequence). CDR3 in amino acids: CASSPPGQGREQYF. In DNA, the CDR3 is TGTGCCAGCAGCCCACCGGGACAGGGAAGGGAGCAGTACTTC.

The rearrangement joins TRBV5-5 to TRBJ1-1; D unclear. The ends were cut back, 2 bases at V and 0 bases at J, with 8 bases in the middle. This CDR3 comprises 14 residues. Germline assignment: CDR1 SGHKS and CDR2 YYEKEE (reference sequence). Here the CDR3 DNA reads TGTGCCAGCAGCTTCCTCGGGATGAACACTGAAGCTTTCTTT. Translated, it gives CASSFLGMNTEAFF.